This T cell receptor (beta chain) emerged from a study of early T cells in non-severe SARS-CoV-2 infection. Unique molecular identifier tags were affixed to discrete cDNA molecules. TCRdb reprocessed the 5' RACE reads with MiXCR, giving one entry per CDR3 protein. The sample includes over 70,000 distinct CDR3 sequences, approximately 14% of them seen just once. The germline V gene has CDR1 SGHRS and CDR2 YFSETQ. V lost 4 bases, J lost 7 bases, and 10 bases stayed unmatched. The CDR3 loop spans 15 amino acids. The specimen was whole blood. The rearrangement joins TRBV5-1 to TRBJ2-1, with TRBD2 matching over 8 bases. The clonotype comes from an adult who was a healthcare worker with PCR-confirmed SARS-CoV-2 infection or an uninfected control (not recorded which). CDR3 region: CASSPAGLGVNEQFF. CDR3 nucleotides: TGCGCCAGCAGCCCCGCGGGACTAGGAGTAAATGAGCAGTTCTTC.